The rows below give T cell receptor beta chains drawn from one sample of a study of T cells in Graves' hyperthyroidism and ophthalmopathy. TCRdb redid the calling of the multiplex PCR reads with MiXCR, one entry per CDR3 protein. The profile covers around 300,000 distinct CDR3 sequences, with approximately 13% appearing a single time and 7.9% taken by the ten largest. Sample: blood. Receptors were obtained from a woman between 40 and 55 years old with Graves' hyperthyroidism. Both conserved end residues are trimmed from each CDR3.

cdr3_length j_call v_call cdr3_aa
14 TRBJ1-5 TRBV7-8 ASSLVGTGYGQPQH
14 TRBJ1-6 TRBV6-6 ASSYSLRSSNSPLH
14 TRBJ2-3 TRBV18 ASSPPWGGSTDTQY
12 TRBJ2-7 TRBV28 ASTPQTSGREQY
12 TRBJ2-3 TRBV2 ASSVRRNTDTQY
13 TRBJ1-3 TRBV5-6 ASSSVWVSGNTIY
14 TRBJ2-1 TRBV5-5 ASSPRTSGAYNEQF
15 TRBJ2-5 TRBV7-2 ASSRRERDRVQETQY
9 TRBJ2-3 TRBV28 ATNGADTQY
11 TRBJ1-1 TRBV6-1 ASSLKLNTEAF
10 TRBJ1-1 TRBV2 ASSSPPPGHL
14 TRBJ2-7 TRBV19 ASKRTSGSASGEQY
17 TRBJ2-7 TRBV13 ASSSRDRGKLTARYEQY
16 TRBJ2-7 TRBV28 ASSLRLRRGPSSYEQY
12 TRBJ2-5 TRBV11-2 ASSWTSGEETQY
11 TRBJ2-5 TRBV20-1 SATDSIQETQY
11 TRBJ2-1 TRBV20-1 SARRDFRGGQF
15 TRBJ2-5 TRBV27 ASSPITSARYQETQY
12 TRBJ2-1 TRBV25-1 ASSEPSTYNEQF
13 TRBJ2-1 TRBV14 ASSQKIQGWNEQF
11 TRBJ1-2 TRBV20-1 SAKSPVGYRYT
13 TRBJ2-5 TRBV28 ASSLGLAGLETQY
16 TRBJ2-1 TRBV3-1 ASSQDPPALASYNEQF
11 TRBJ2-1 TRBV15 ATSAGPEDEQF
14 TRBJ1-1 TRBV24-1 ATSDLRGLLNTEAF
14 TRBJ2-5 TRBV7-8 ASSLVAGGPGETQY